These 30 T cell receptor beta chains were all obtained from the same sample, sequenced in a study of cytomegalovirus exposure and HLA in healthy donors. Only in-frame clones appear in the TCRdb table, and some are missing; sequencing was by immunoSEQ multiplex PCR. Among around 150,000 clones listed, 86% were seen once. Input material: PBMCs. The receptor source for this set is a woman between 25 and 40 years old in good health and CMV-seronegative.

As for this clone: Other DNA sequences within the sample encode an identical CDR3. The gene calls are TRBV29-1 and TRBJ2-2, with D unresolved. V gave up 4 bases and J gave up 1 base, with 4 bases separating them. This CDR3 is 12 amino acids long. CDR1 and CDR2 from the germline V gene are SQVTM and ANQGSEA. In DNA form, the CDR3 reads TGCAGCGTTGTCGGGAACACCGGGGAGCTGTTTTTT. Protein sequence: CSVVGNTGELFF.

The V gene is TRBV6-5, the J gene TRBJ1-1; D ambiguous. Germline V gives CDR1 MNHEY, CDR2 SVGAGI. CDR3 length: 13 residues. V lost 3 bases, J lost 1 base, and 6 bases lay in between. As DNA, the CDR3 is TGTGCCAGCAGTTATGGGTCGAACACTGAAGCTTTCTTT. Translating it yields CASSYGSNTEAFF.

The genes are TRBV7-6 and TRBJ2-5, with unresolved D. The V and J ends lost 5 bases and 2 bases respectively, with 3 bases between them. The CDR3 spans 11 residues. The germline gives CDR1 SGHVS, CDR2 FNYEAQ. The CDR3 is CASSVQETQYF. CDR3 bases: TGTGCCAGCAGCGTTCAAGAGACCCAGTACTTC.

In the case of this clone: An end of the junction differs from the germline gene, which may be a read error. This rearrangement joins TRBV6-4 to TRBJ2-6; unclear D gene. The CDR3 is 15 residues long. The V gene's germline CDR1 is MRHNA and CDR2 SNTAGT. The CDR3 reads CASSESGSGTNVLTF. Written as DNA, the CDR3 is TGTGCCAGCAGTGAATCGGGCTCTGGGACCAACGTCCTGACTTTC.

This rearrangement joins TRBV11-3 to TRBJ2-3; D is uncertain. Germline V gives CDR1 SGHNT, CDR2 YENEEA. The CDR3 spans 12 residues. V shed 3 bases and J shed 0 bases, with 1 base lying between them. CDR3 nucleotides: TGTGCCAGCAGCTTGAGCACAGATACGCAGTATTTT. As protein: CASSLSTDTQYF.

CDR3 protein: CASAPGNTEAFF. CDR3 DNA sequence: TGTGCCAGCGCCCCGGGGAACACTGAAGCTTTCTTT. The chain has TRBV18 and TRBJ1-1, with unresolved D. This CDR3 comprises 12 residues. V was cut by 8 bases and J by 1 base, with 8 bases left in between. CDR1 and CDR2 from the germline V gene are KGHSH and LQKENI.

The CDR3 bases are TGTGCCTGGAAAGGGATCTCCTACGAGCAGTACTTC. It specifies CAWKGISYEQYF. The chain employs TRBV30 and TRBJ2-7; D gene uncertain. The CDR3 has 12 residues. The germline V and J ends were trimmed by 4 bases and 0 bases, with 7 bases remaining between them. Germline CDR1 GTSNPN, CDR2 SVGIG (reference sequence). Using reference TRBV30 and TRBJ2-7 for the parts outside the CDR3, the full variable domain is SQTIHQWPATLVQPVGSPLSLECTVEGTSNPNLYWYRQAAGRGLQLLFYSVGIGQISSEVPQNLSASRPQDRQFILSSKKLLLSDSGFYLCAWKGISYEQYFGPGTRLTVT.

In this sample, this clone turned up a few times. The chain combines TRBV6-1 with TRBJ1-1, with D perhaps matching TRBD1 (5 bases). Germline CDR1 and CDR2: MNHNS and SASEGT. The CDR3 has 14 amino acids. V was pared by 3 bases and J by 4 bases, with 12 bases between. The CDR3 bases are TGTGCCAGCAGTGATAAGGGGCAGGGCACTGAAGCTTTCTTT. Protein product: CASSDKGQGTEAFF.

This chain uses TRBV15 with TRBJ1-1; tentatively, D is TRBD1 (6 bases). V lost 0 bases, J lost 1 base, and 9 bases lay in between. The CDR3 runs to 15 residues. Germline assignment: CDR1 LNHNV and CDR2 YYDKDF (reference sequence). CDR3 sequence: CATSRDLGANTEAFF. CDR3 nucleotides: TGTGCCACCAGCAGAGATTTGGGGGCGAACACTGAAGCTTTCTTT.

This sequence joins TRBV5-1 and TRBJ2-1, with 9 bases identical to TRBD2. Germline CDR1 reads SGHRS; CDR2 reads YFSETQ. CDR3 length equals 15 residues. Trimming cost V 5 bases and J 3 bases; bases outside gene matches: 6. The CDR3 sequence: CASRPVAGVYNEQFF. CDR3 DNA: TGCGCCAGCAGACCGGTAGCGGGAGTCTACAATGAGCAGTTCTTC.

This clone was detected only once. This chain connects TRBV12-5 to TRBJ1-2; D may be TRBD1 (5 bases). This CDR3 spans 13 amino acids. From germline, CDR1 is LGHNT and CDR2 FRNRAP. The V end lost 7 bases, the J end lost 4 bases, and 13 bases lay between the germline ends. This CDR3 is CASARDGSYGYTF. The CDR3 nucleotides are TGTGCTAGTGCCCGGGACGGTTCCTATGGCTACACCTTC.

The chain carries TRBV6-1 and TRBJ2-3; D may correspond to TRBD1 or TRBD2 (5 bases each). Germline V gene sequence: CDR1 MNHNS, CDR2 SASEGT. This CDR3 region has 16 residues. Deletions cut 1 base from V and 8 bases from J, with 19 bases between. The CDR3 nucleotides are TGTGCCAGCAGTGAAGACGAGGGTTACAGGTCCGGTACGCAGTATTTT. Its translation is CASSEDEGYRSGTQYF.

The rearrangement links TRBV7-2 to TRBJ2-7; TRBD2 matches 8 bases. The CDR3 runs 15 residues. V was pared by 1 base and J by 1 base, with 3 bases of the junction left unmatched. In germline, CDR1 is SGHTA, CDR2 FQGNSA. CDR3 bases: TGTGCCAGCAGCTTAGGGGGACTAGTTTCCTACGAGCAGTACTTC. This codes for CASSLGGLVSYEQYF.

This clone was observed a single time. V is TRBV29-1 and J is TRBJ1-3; D gene unclear. The CDR3 is 13 residues long. Germline CDR1 and CDR2: SQVTM and ANQGSEA. V shed 4 bases and J shed 0 bases, with 7 bases lying between them. CDR3 sequence (DNA): TGCAGCGTTGCACCCGGCTCTGGAAACACCATATATTTT. This sequence encodes CSVAPGSGNTIYF.

The chain employs TRBV7-8 and TRBJ2-2, with 7 bases aligning to TRBD1. The CDR3 extends over 16 amino acids. The V gene end was trimmed by 4 bases and the J gene end by 3 bases; junction bases not matched to a gene: 8. Germline CDR1 is SGHVS and CDR2 is FQNEAQ. CDR3 sequence reads: CASSSRDRAYTGELFF. The CDR3 nucleotides are TGTGCCAGCAGCTCCCGAGACAGGGCGTACACCGGGGAGCTGTTTTTT. Full variable domain (rest looked up from reference TRBV7-8 and TRBJ2-2): GAGVSQSPRYKVAKRGQDVALRCDPISGHVSLFWYQQALGQGPEFLTYFQNEAQLDKSGLPSDRFFAERPEGSVSTLKIQRTQQEDSAVYLCASSSRDRAYTGELFFGEGSRLTVL.

This chain uses TRBV18 with TRBJ1-6; 7 nucleotides match TRBD1. Trimming took 6 bases from V and 6 from J; bases not matched to a gene: 5. Germline values: CDR1 KGHSH, CDR2 LQKENI. The CDR3 runs to 14 residues. CDR3 protein: CASSIGTANSPLHF. CDR3 DNA sequence: TGTGCCAGCTCGATTGGGACAGCTAATTCACCCCTCCACTTT. The whole variable domain, filled in from reference TRBV18 and TRBJ1-6, reads NAGVMQNPRHLVRRRGQEARLRCSPMKGHSHVYWYRQLPEEGLKFMVYLQKENIIDESGMPKERFSAEFPKEGPSILRIQQVVRGDSAAYFCASSIGTANSPLHFGNGTRLTVT.

Of note for this clone: The same CDR3 is also encoded by other DNA sequences in this sample. The rearrangement joins TRBV4-3 to TRBJ1-2; maybe TRBD1 (5 bases). With 0 bases removed from V and 2 bases from J, the gap between germline ends came to 10 bases. Per germline, CDR1 LGHNA and CDR2 YSLEER. The length of the CDR3 is 15 residues. The CDR3 DNA reads TGCGCCAGCAGCCAAGATAGGGGAGGGAACTATGGCTACACCTTC. Translation: CASSQDRGGNYGYTF.

This chain uses TRBV27 with TRBJ1-5; D is possibly TRBD1 (6 bases). The CDR3 runs to 15 residues. Germline-derived CDR1 and CDR2 are MNHEY and SMNVEV (reference sequence). V was trimmed by 6 bases and J by 6 bases, leaving 18 bases between them. The CDR3 DNA sequence: TGTGCCAGCAGACCCGGGACACCTTGGAGTCAGCCCCAGCATTTT. The encoded protein is CASRPGTPWSQPQHF.

This clone was found once. The chain couples TRBV6-1 to TRBJ1-6; possibly TRBD1 for D (6 bases). The CDR3 is 14 residues long. The germline CDR1 and CDR2 sequences are MNHNS and SASEGT. V shed 5 bases and J shed 4 bases, with 9 bases lying between them. Here the CDR3 DNA reads TGTGCCAGCAGTACGGACAGATATAATTCACCCCTCCACTTT. The encoded protein is CASSTDRYNSPLHF.

The chain uses TRBV29-1 and TRBJ1-2; no clear D. In germline, CDR1 is SQVTM, CDR2 ANQGSEA. With 0 bases removed from V and 4 bases from J, the gap between germline ends came to 12 bases. The length of the CDR3 is 14 residues. CDR3 bases: TGCAGCGTTGAAGATAGTGGCCTGGGCTATGGCTACACCTTC. It is translated as CSVEDSGLGYGYTF.

The V gene is TRBV6-1, the J gene TRBJ2-5; maybe TRBD1 (5 bases). The V gene's germline CDR1 is MNHNS and CDR2 SASEGT. Trimming left V 7 bases short and J 4 bases short, with 13 bases between. This CDR3 spans 13 amino acids. In nucleotides, the CDR3 is TGTGCCAGCACACTCAGGGTTGGAGAGACCCAGTACTTC. Translating gives CASTLRVGETQYF.

As for this clone: This specimen includes other DNA sequences encoding the same CDR3. The chain recombines TRBV11-2 with TRBJ2-2, with D perhaps matching TRBD1 (6 bases). The CDR3 extends over 14 amino acids. Trimming pared 1 base from V and 6 bases from J, leaving 9 bases between. Germline V gene lookup returns CDR1 SGHAT and CDR2 FQNNGV. DNA for the CDR3: TGTGCCAGCAGCTTAGTAACAGGGCCCGGGGAGCTGTTTTTT. Translation: CASSLVTGPGELFF. The full variable domain, completed using reference TRBV11-2 and TRBJ2-2, is EAGVAQSPRYKIIEKRQSVAFWCNPISGHATLYWYQQILGQGPKLLIQFQNNGVVDDSQLPKDRFSAERLKGVDSTLKIQPAKLEDSAVYLCASSLVTGPGELFFGEGSRLTVL.

The chain carries TRBV7-9 and TRBJ2-7; D not certain. This CDR3 has 12 residues. From germline, CDR1 is SEHNR and CDR2 FQNEAQ (reference sequence). The V end lost 5 bases, the J end lost 3 bases, and 8 bases lay between the germline ends. The CDR3 region has the DNA TGTGCCAGCAGCACAAACAACTACGAGCAGTACTTC. It encodes CASSTNNYEQYF. The variable domain in full, completed from reference TRBV7-9 and TRBJ2-7, reads DTGVSQNPRHKITKRGQNVTFRCDPISEHNRLYWYRQTLGQGPEFLTYFQNEAQLEKSRLLSDRFSAERPKGSFSTLEIQRTEQGDSAMYLCASSTNNYEQYFGPGTRLTVT.

This chain uses TRBV10-3 with TRBJ1-5, with D possibly matching TRBD1 (6 bases). Germline V lookup: CDR1 ENHRY, CDR2 SYGVKD. The CDR3 runs to 14 residues. The germline V and J ends were trimmed by 3 bases and 5 bases, with 11 bases remaining between them. The CDR3: CAISDLGGYQPQHF. The DNA of the CDR3 is TGTGCCATCAGTGATCTGGGGGGCTATCAGCCCCAGCATTTT.

CDR3: CASTPGGATDTQYF. DNA for the CDR3: TGTGCCAGCACCCCTGGCGGGGCCACAGATACGCAGTATTTT. The chain employs TRBV5-8 and TRBJ2-3; perhaps TRBD2 as D (6 bases). V was clipped by 6 bases and J by 2 bases, with 13 bases between them. The germline gives CDR1 SGHTS, CDR2 YDEGEE. The CDR3 has 14 amino acids.

This chain connects TRBV19 to TRBJ1-5; no firm D call. CDR3 length equals 15 residues. Germline V gives CDR1 LNHDA, CDR2 SQIVND (reference sequence). With 10 bases removed from V and 0 bases from J, the gap between germline ends came to 16 bases. The DNA of the CDR3 is TGTGCCACAAAGTCAGAACAGTATAGCAATCAGCCCCAGCATTTT. It encodes CATKSEQYSNQPQHF.

The V gene is TRBV5-6, the J gene TRBJ2-5, with 11 bases matching TRBD1. CDR1 and CDR2 from the germline V gene are SGHDT and YYEEEE. This CDR3 is built from 16 residues. Germline trimming cut 2 bases from V and 4 bases from J; bases unmatched to any gene: 7. In nucleotides, the CDR3 is TGTGCCAGCAGCTTCACGACCGGGACAGGGGGAGAGACCCAGTACTTC. Encoded protein: CASSFTTGTGGETQYF.

As DNA, the CDR3 is TGTGCCAGCAGCTTCCTCAACTATGGCTACACCTTC. It yields the protein CASSFLNYGYTF. This rearrangement joins TRBV21-1 to TRBJ1-2. TRBV21-1 is listed as a pseudogene. The CDR3 is 12 residues long.

The genes are TRBV9 and TRBJ2-1, with TRBD1 identical over 7 bases. V trimming: 3 bases; J trimming: 9 bases; junction bases outside the gene matches: 9. The CDR3 runs to 14 residues. Germline V gene lookup returns CDR1 SGDLS and CDR2 YYNGEE. The DNA for the CDR3 is TGTGCCAGCAGCGCCAAATCGACAGGGAGTGAGCAGTTCTTC. Its translation is CASSAKSTGSEQFF. The full variable domain, its missing parts supplied by reference TRBV9 and TRBJ2-1, is DSGVTQTPKHLITATGQRVTLRCSPRSGDLSVYWYQQSLDQGLQFLIQYYNGEERAKGNILERFSAQQFPDLHSELNLSSLELGDSALYFCASSAKSTGSEQFFGPGTRLTVL.

This clone came up a few times. This chain joins TRBV4-2 and TRBJ2-7; 8 nucleotides line up with TRBD1. The J segment lost 4 bases and the V segment lost 1 base, leaving 6 bases of the junction unmatched. This CDR3 has 15 amino acids. The germline CDR1 and CDR2 sequences are LGHNA and YNFKEQ. DNA of the CDR3: TGTGCCAGCAGCCAAGCGCGGGACAGGCCTTACGAGCAGTACTTC. Translating gives CASSQARDRPYEQYF.